The 6 T cell receptor beta chains below all came from one sample that was sequenced in a study of technical replicates of blood from a handful of donors. Profiled with immunoSEQ multiplex PCR; TCRdb holds only in-frame clones, not every one. The sample includes approximately 70,000 clones, 91% of them seen just once. The sequencing sample was made of T cells isolated from PBMCs. These receptors were collected from a human donor in good health. Some clones in this sample may be carry-over from other donors' samples.

The table lists this clone with many counts. This chain joins TRBV7-9 and TRBJ2-2, with unresolved D. The V end lost 5 bases, the J end lost 4 bases, and 11 bases lay between the germline ends. Germline V gene data show CDR1 as SEHNR and CDR2 as FQNEAQ (reference sequence). The CDR3 has 14 residues. Here the CDR3 reads CASSPVSFTGELFF. DNA for the CDR3: TGTGCCAGCAGCCCTGTTAGTTTCACCGGGGAGCTGTTTTTT.

The rearrangement uses TRBV6-5 and TRBJ2-5, with TRBD2 matching over 12 bases. CDR1 MNHEY and CDR2 SVGAGI come from the germline V gene. V was clipped by 10 bases and J by 5 bases; unmatched bases: 5. The CDR3 is 13 amino acids. The CDR3 is CATRTSGKETQYF. The CDR3 DNA is TGTGCCACTAGGACTAGCGGGAAGGAGACCCAGTACTTC.

The chain links TRBV28 to TRBJ1-2; 10 bases map to TRBD1. The CDR3 extends over 15 amino acids. Trimming took 8 bases from V and 1 from J; bases not matched to a gene: 7. Germline V lookup: CDR1 MDHEN, CDR2 SYDVKM. In DNA, the CDR3 is TGTGCCAGCTCGGGGACAGGGGAAATTAACTATGGCTACACCTTC. Translating it yields CASSGTGEINYGYTF.

V and J are TRBV18 and TRBJ2-1; TRBD1 matches at 11 bases. The germline gives CDR1 KGHSH, CDR2 LQKENI. There are 16 residues in the CDR3. With 3 bases clipped from V and 2 bases from J, the junction kept 3 bases outside the gene matches. CDR3: CASSPSDRGPYNEQFF. The CDR3, as DNA: TGTGCCAGCTCACCTTCGGACAGGGGGCCCTACAATGAGCAGTTCTTC.

This chain's CDR3 is CACTGTSGTENIQYF. The CDR3 nucleotides are TGTGCCTGCACGGGGACTAGCGGGACGGAGAACATTCAGTACTTC. The rearrangement joins TRBV30 to TRBJ2-4; 13 positions match TRBD2. The CDR3 length is 15 residues. The ends lost 6 bases at V and 7 bases at J; junction bases unmatched: 9. CDR1 and CDR2 from the germline V gene are GTSNPN and SVGIG (reference sequence). Variable domain in full (rest from reference TRBV30 and TRBJ2-4): SQTIHQWPATLVQPVGSPLSLECTVEGTSNPNLYWYRQAAGRGLQLLFYSVGIGQISSEVPQNLSASRPQDRQFILSSKKLLLSDSGFYLCACTGTSGTENIQYFGAGTRLSVL.

The CDR3 DNA reads TGTGCCAGCAGGGGAGGAAATTCACCCCTCCACTTT. Amino acid sequence: CASRGGNSPLHF. The rearrangement joins TRBV6-5 to TRBJ1-6; D uncertain. V shed 6 bases and J shed 7 bases, with 7 bases lying between them. Germline assignment: CDR1 MNHEY and CDR2 SVGAGI. The CDR3 loop spans 12 amino acids.